The 13 T cell receptor beta chains reported below all come from one sample, sequenced in a study of CD8+CD57+ T cells in acquired aplastic anemia. Genomic DNA provided the template from which TCR beta VDJ and CDR3 profiles were obtained. One entry per CDR3 protein results from TCRdb running MiXCR on the reads. The table has approximately 70,000 distinct CDR3 sequences, less than 65% seen once. Material: sorted CD4+, CD8+, or CD8+CD57+ T cells (not recorded which) from PBMCs. Receptors were obtained from a human donor in good health, serving as a control.

In this sample, this clonotype turned up many times. This chain connects TRBV28 to TRBJ2-7; weak D call: TRBD2 (6 bases). The CDR3 runs 15 residues. From germline, CDR1 is MDHEN and CDR2 SYDVKM. V lost 6 bases and J 3 bases, leaving 18 bases between the germline ends. The CDR3 sequence: CASSLGGASYYEQYF. CDR3 DNA: TGTGCCAGCAGCCTCGGGGGAGCCTCCTACTACGAGCAGTACTTC. The whole variable domain, remainder taken from reference TRBV28 and TRBJ2-7, is DVKVTQSSRYLVKRTGEKVFLECVQDMDHENMFWYRQDPGLGLRLIYFSYDVKMKEKGDIPEGYSVSREKKERFSLILESASTNQTSMYLCASSLGGASYYEQYFGPGTRLTVT.

The gene calls are TRBV7-9 and TRBJ1-2; possible D gene TRBD1, 5 bases. This CDR3 spans 12 amino acids. The V and J ends lost 3 bases and 5 bases respectively, with 7 bases between them. The germline V gene encodes CDR1 SEHNR and CDR2 FQNEAQ (reference sequence). The CDR3: CASSFEGYGYTF. For the CDR3, the DNA is TGTGCCAGCAGCTTTGAGGGGTATGGCTACACCTTC.

At least ten counts were recorded for this clonotype. The CDR3 loop reads CASSLQGTGVQPQHF. The CDR3 DNA reads TGTGCCAGCAGTTTGCAAGGGACAGGGGTTCAGCCCCAGCATTTT. The chain carries TRBV28 and TRBJ1-5; 10 nucleotides line up with TRBD1. V shed 3 bases, J shed 6 bases, and the junction held 5 bases outside the gene matches. The CDR3 length is 15 residues. CDR1 is MDHEN and CDR2 is SYDVKM in the germline V gene.

This clonotype was recorded once. The chain has TRBV2 and TRBJ2-7; weak D call: TRBD1 (6 bases). The CDR3 runs to 15 residues. V lost 6 bases and J 0 bases, leaving 15 bases between the germline ends. CDR1 and CDR2 (germline): SNHLY, FYNNEI. The DNA for the CDR3 is TGTGCCAGCAGCTTATATCAGGGGAGCTCCTACGAGCAGTACTTC. It encodes CASSLYQGSSYEQYF.

This clonotype has a count of ten or more. The chain uses TRBV11-3 and TRBJ1-6; TRBD1 aligns across 7 bases. Germline lookup yields CDR1 SGHNT and CDR2 YENEEA. The CDR3 consists of 13 residues. The V segment lost 8 bases and the J segment 10 bases; nucleotides outside the gene matches: 8. For the CDR3, the DNA is TGTGCCAGCCAGGGGGGAAGAGAATCACCCCTCCACTTT. Amino acid sequence: CASQGGRESPLHF.

V is TRBV7-6 and J is TRBJ1-5; no reliable D call. Germline V gene data show CDR1 as SGHVS and CDR2 as FNYEAQ. The V end lost 6 bases, the J end lost 3 bases, and 3 bases lay between the germline ends. The CDR3 totals 11 residues. Here the CDR3 DNA reads TGTGCCAGCAGACCCAATCAGCCCCAGCATTTT. It yields the protein CASRPNQPQHF.

The chain has TRBV10-3 and TRBJ2-5, with 16 bases identical to TRBD2. The CDR3 is 18 residues long. Germline V gene sequence: CDR1 ENHRY, CDR2 SYGVKD. V trimming: 6 bases; J trimming: 5 bases; junction bases outside the gene matches: 12. The CDR3 loop reads CAISPGGTSGRAEETQYF. The CDR3 DNA is TGTGCCATCAGCCCAGGGGGGACTAGCGGGAGGGCCGAGGAGACCCAGTACTTC.

V and J are TRBV14 and TRBJ2-7; D ambiguous. Germline assignment: CDR1 SGHDN and CDR2 FVKESK. The CDR3 spans 12 residues. Trimming shortened V by 5 bases and J by 2 bases, and 7 bases separated the two germline ends. The CDR3, as DNA: TGTGCCAGCAGCACCTATACCTACGAGCAGTACTTC. It yields the protein CASSTYTYEQYF.

The rearrangement joins TRBV10-3 to TRBJ1-1, with 8 bases identical to TRBD1. CDR1 and CDR2 from the germline V gene are ENHRY and SYGVKD. V trimming: 7 bases; J trimming: 0 bases; junction bases outside the gene matches: 7. CDR3 length: 15 amino acids. In DNA, the CDR3 is TGTGCCATCAAAGGGCAGGGGGCACTGAACACTGAAGCTTTCTTT. Amino acid sequence: CAIKGQGALNTEAFF.

The chain links TRBV24-1 to TRBJ2-7; 11 bases line up with TRBD1. This CDR3 is 14 amino acids long. The germline V gene has CDR1 KGHDR and CDR2 SFDVKD. V gave up 7 bases and J gave up 7 bases; unmatched junction bases: 8. CDR3 protein: CATSSGTGGLEQYF. The CDR3 region has the DNA TGTGCCACCAGCTCCGGGACAGGGGGTTTGGAGCAGTACTTC.

This clonotype has a handful of counts. The CDR3 DNA follows: TGTGCCACCAGCAGAGAACAGGGGACTGGAAACACCATATATTTT. This translates into CATSREQGTGNTIYF. The V gene is TRBV15, the J gene TRBJ1-3, with 7 bases identical to TRBD1. Germline V gives CDR1 LNHNV, CDR2 YYDKDF (reference sequence). V was pared by 0 bases and J by 2 bases, with 1 base of the junction left unmatched. The CDR3 contains 15 residues.

The gene calls are TRBV19 and TRBJ2-1, with 13 bases identical to TRBD2. V lost 6 bases and J lost 7; bases outside the gene matches: 15. CDR3 size: 18 residues. The germline V gene encodes CDR1 LNHDA and CDR2 SQIVND (reference sequence). In DNA, the CDR3 is TGTGCCAGTAGCGGGACTAGCGGGGACAGCTCGATAGGGAATGAGCAGTTCTTC. Encoded protein: CASSGTSGDSSIGNEQFF.

The chain couples TRBV2 to TRBJ2-7, with D perhaps TRBD1 (5 bases). Per the germline V gene, CDR1 is SNHLY and CDR2 is FYNNEI. The CDR3 runs 14 residues. Trimming shortened V by 4 bases and J by 7 bases, and 17 bases separated the two germline ends. The CDR3 coding sequence is TGTGCCAGCAGTGCCCAGGGTTGGACCGGGGAGCAGTACTTC. Protein product: CASSAQGWTGEQYF.